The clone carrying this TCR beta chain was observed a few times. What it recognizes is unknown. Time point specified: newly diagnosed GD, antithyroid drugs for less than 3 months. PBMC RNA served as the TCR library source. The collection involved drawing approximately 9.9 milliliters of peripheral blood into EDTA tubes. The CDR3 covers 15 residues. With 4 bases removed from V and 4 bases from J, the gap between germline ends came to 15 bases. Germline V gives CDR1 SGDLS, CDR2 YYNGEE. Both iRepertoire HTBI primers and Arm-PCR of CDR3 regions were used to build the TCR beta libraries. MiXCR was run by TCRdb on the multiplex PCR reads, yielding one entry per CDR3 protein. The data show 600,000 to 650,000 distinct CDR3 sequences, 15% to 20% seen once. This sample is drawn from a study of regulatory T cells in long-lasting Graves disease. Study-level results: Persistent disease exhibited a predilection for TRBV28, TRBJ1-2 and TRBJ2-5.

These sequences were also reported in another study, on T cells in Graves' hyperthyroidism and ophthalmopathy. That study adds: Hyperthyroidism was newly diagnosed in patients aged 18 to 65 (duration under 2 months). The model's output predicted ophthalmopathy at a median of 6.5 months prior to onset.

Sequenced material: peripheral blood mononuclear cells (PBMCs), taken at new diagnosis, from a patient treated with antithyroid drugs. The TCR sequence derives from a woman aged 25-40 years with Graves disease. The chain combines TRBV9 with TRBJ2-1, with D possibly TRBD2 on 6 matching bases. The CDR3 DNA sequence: TGTGCCAGCAGCCCCTTCGGGGGACTTTACAATGAGCAGTTCTTC. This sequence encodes CASSPFGGLYNEQFF.